The rows below give T cell receptor beta chains drawn from one sample of a study of PD-L1 blockade in urothelial cancer. The table came from immunoSEQ multiplex PCR; TCRdb's copy has only in-frame clones and leaves some out. The sample has under 130,000 clones, approximately 86% seen once. Sequenced material: PBMCs, taken around atezolizumab (anti-PD-L1) treatment. These TCRs come from a man aged 50-60 years with urothelial cancer. The CDR3 runs from the conserved cysteine through the conserved F or W. The D gene is left open where the match is weak. Only part of the rows carry a size: once, few, many, or a class if the clone is expanded.

D gene	clone size	J gene	V gene	CDR3 DNA	CDR3 protein
TRBD1	once	TRBJ1-6	TRBV7-3	TGTGCCAGCAGCTTAGGTGGACAGGGTAATTCACCCCTCCACTTT	CASSLGGQGNSPLHF
.	.	TRBJ1-3	TRBV11-3	TGTGCCAGCAGCAACAGGGCCGGAAACACCATATATTTT	CASSNRAGNTIYF
TRBD2	.	TRBJ2-1	TRBV5-1	TGCGCCAGCAGTGAGGGACTAGCGGGGATCGTCACCTACAATGAGCAGTTCTTC	CASSEGLAGIVTYNEQFF
.	once	TRBJ2-3	TRBV18	TGTGCCAGCTCACCGAGAGCGGGCTTAAGCACAGATACGCAGTATTTT	CASSPRAGLSTDTQYF
.	.	TRBJ1-4	TRBV5-8	TGTGCCAGCAGCTTGGGGAGTGCAACTAATGAAAAACTGTTTTTT	CASSLGSATNEKLFF
TRBD1	.	TRBJ1-1	TRBV15	TGTGCCACCAGCAGGGCGACAGGGGAATCTGAAGCTTTCTTT	CATSRATGESEAFF
TRBD1	.	TRBJ1-2	TRBV6-5	TGTGCCAGCAGAAACAGGGGTGGATATGGCTACACCTTC	CASRNRGGYGYTF
TRBD1	few	TRBJ2-5	TRBV6-5	TGTGCCAGCAGTTACTCTCGGACAGGGGGGGGAGAGACCCAGTACTTC	CASSYSRTGGGETQYF
TRBD1	.	TRBJ2-1	TRBV2	TGTGCCAGCAAACAGGGGAACGGGTACAATGAGCAGTTCTTC	CASKQGNGYNEQFF
.	.	TRBJ2-3	TRBV11-1	TGTGCCAGCAGCAAGAGGGGGTCCACAGATACGCAGTATTTT	CASSKRGSTDTQYF
.	.	TRBJ1-2	TRBV6-5	TGTGCCAGCAGTTCGACAGGAGCCTATGGCTACACCTTC	CASSSTGAYGYTF
.	.	TRBJ1-2	TRBV19	TGTGCCAGTAGAAGCTCAGGGGAGCTGGGGGGCTACACCTTC	CASRSSGELGGYTF
TRBD2	once	TRBJ2-1	TRBV4-1	TGCGCCAGCAGCCAAGATCCGGGACTAGCTTTAAATGAGCAGTTCTTC	CASSQDPGLALNEQFF
.	few	TRBJ2-3	TRBV5-1	TGCGCCAGCAGCTTGGGACAGACAGATACGCAGTATTTT	CASSLGQTDTQYF
TRBD1	.	TRBJ2-1	TRBV5-6	TGTGCCAGCAGCTTGGGGACAGGTTACAATGAGCAGTTCTTC	CASSLGTGYNEQFF
.	.	TRBJ2-2	TRBV5-1	TGCGCCAGCAGGCCAATGGAGACCACCACCGGGGAGCTGTTTTTT	CASRPMETTTGELFF
.	.	TRBJ1-2	TRBV13	TGTGCCAGCAGCTTAGGAGGCGCGGCTGGCTACACCTTC	CASSLGGAAGYTF
.	.	TRBJ2-7	TRBV4-1	TGCGCCAGCAGCCAAGCCTTTAGGGGGGCAGGCCCTCGGCGGGAGCTCTCCTACGAGCAGTACTTC	CASSQAFRGAGPRRELSYEQYF
TRBD2	many	TRBJ2-1	TRBV11-1	TGTGCCAGCAGCACTAGGACTAGCGGGAGAGGTGAGCAGTTCTTC	CASSTRTSGRGEQFF
.	.	TRBJ1-3	TRBV11-2	TGTGCCAGCAGCTTAGTACACTCTGGAAACACCATATATTTT	CASSLVHSGNTIYF
.	.	TRBJ2-6	TRBV5-6	TGTGCCAGCAGCTTGGTTCAGAGGGCCAACGTCCTGACTTTC	CASSLVQRANVLTF
.	.	TRBJ1-2	TRBV15	TGTGCCACCAGCAGAGATACACAGGGTACCTATGGCTACACCTTC	CATSRDTQGTYGYTF
TRBD2	once	TRBJ2-7	TRBV2	TGTGCCAGCCGCCTTTCTAGCGGGAGCCTTTACGAGCAGTACTTC	CASRLSSGSLYEQYF
TRBD1	.	TRBJ1-1	TRBV19	TGTGCCAGTATTCGGACAGGGGCCACTGAAGCTTTCTTT	CASIRTGATEAFF
TRBD1	.	TRBJ1-4	TRBV7-9	TGTGCCAGCAGCTTAGCGCAGACAGGGGGCCAGGAAAAACTGTTTTTT	CASSLAQTGGQEKLFF
.	.	TRBJ2-1	TRBV11-2	TGTGCCAGCAGCGCGACTAGTGGGCTCAATGAGCAGTTCTTC	CASSATSGLNEQFF
TRBD1	.	TRBJ1-4	TRBV28	TGTGCCAGCAGTTATCAGGGGGCCCCATGGGAAAAACTGTTTTTT	CASSYQGAPWEKLFF
TRBD1	.	TRBJ1-1	TRBV4-1	TGCGCCAGCAGCGGCCGCAGGGGGCCGGGGAACACTGAAGCTTTCTTT	CASSGRRGPGNTEAFF
TRBD1	.	TRBJ2-3	TRBV2	TGTGCCAGCCGACAGGGTCGGCAAGATACGCAGTATTTT	CASRQGRQDTQYF
.	.	TRBJ1-2	TRBV28	TGTGCCAGCAGTCCGGTCAACCGAGCGAACTATGGCTACACCTTC	CASSPVNRANYGYTF
.	few	TRBJ1-2	TRBV14	TGTGCCAGCAGTCCTACAGGGAACTATGGCTACACCTTC	CASSPTGNYGYTF
TRBD1	.	TRBJ2-2	TRBV11-2	TGTGCCAGCGGCAGGGGGCGGCAAGGGACCGGGGAGCTGTTTTTT	CASGRGRQGTGELFF
.	.	TRBJ2-3	TRBV9	TGTGCCAGCAGCGTAGGGGACACAACTAGCACAGATACGCAGTATTTT	CASSVGDTTSTDTQYF
.	.	TRBJ1-1	TRBV19	TGTGCCAGCCGGACGGGAGGGGGTAAAACTGAAGCTTTCTTT	CASRTGGGKTEAFF
.	.	TRBJ1-4	TRBV29-1	TGCAGCGTTGAGGCAGGGCCTGCTTTTAATGAAAAACTGTTTTTT	CSVEAGPAFNEKLFF
TRBD1	once	TRBJ2-2	TRBV7-3	TGTGCCAGCAGACCCGGACAGGGTCACGGGGAGCTGTTTTTT	CASRPGQGHGELFF
.	.	TRBJ2-7	TRBV27	TGTGCCAGCAGTCCCCACGGCTCCTACGAGCAGTACTTC	CASSPHGSYEQYF
.	.	TRBJ2-5	TRBV30	TGTGCCTGGGGAGTTAGAGAGACCCAGTACTTC	CAWGVRETQYF
TRBD2	.	TRBJ2-2	TRBV7-2	TGTGCCAGCAGGACGCCGGGACTAGCGGGCACCGGGGAGCTGTTTTTT	CASRTPGLAGTGELFF
.	.	TRBJ2-7	TRBV7-2	TGTGCCAGCAGCTTTTACTACGAGCAGTACTTC	CASSFYYEQYF
TRBD2	.	TRBJ2-7	TRBV2	TGTGCCAGCAGGCCCACCCGGGCTAGCGGAACCTACGAGCAGTACTTC	CASRPTRASGTYEQYF
TRBD1	.	TRBJ2-3	TRBV5-1	TGCGCCAGCAGCTTACAGGGGGCAAGGGCAGATACGCAGTATTTT	CASSLQGARADTQYF
TRBD2	.	TRBJ2-5	TRBV7-7	TGTGCTAGCAGCTTAGCGGGAGGGCGCCAAGAGACCCAGTACTTC	CASSLAGGRQETQYF
.	once	TRBJ2-5	TRBV14	TGTGCCAGCAGCGTAAAAGAGACCCAGTACTTC	CASSVKETQYF
.	.	TRBJ1-1	TRBV5-1	TGCGCCAGCAGCCCAATGGCTGTGGGGAGCACTGAAGCTTTCTTT	CASSPMAVGSTEAFF
TRBD1	.	TRBJ2-1	TRBV7-6	TGTGCCAGCAGCCTGGACAGGGGGTACAATGAGCAGTTCTTC	CASSLDRGYNEQFF
TRBD2	.	TRBJ2-1	TRBV6-5	TGTGCCAGCAGCCGACTAGCCGGGGGGCAGTTCTTC	CASSRLAGGQFF
.	.	TRBJ2-3	TRBV7-3	TGTGCCAGCAGCCCAGCGGAGGCAGATACGCAGTATTTT	CASSPAEADTQYF
.	.	TRBJ2-1	TRBV7-2	TGTGCCAGCAGCTTAGCGGGGAGCAATGAGCAGTTCTTC	CASSLAGSNEQFF
.	.	TRBJ1-1	TRBV6-5	TGTGCCAGCAGGAAGACAGGTGAAGCTTTCTTT	CASRKTGEAFF
TRBD1	.	TRBJ1-1	TRBV5-1	TGCGCCAGCAGCCAGGGGGTATCGAACACTGAAGCTTTCTTT	CASSQGVSNTEAFF
.	.	TRBJ1-3	TRBV9	TGTGCCAGCAGCAGCCGGGACTCAAACACCATATATTTT	CASSSRDSNTIYF
TRBD2	.	TRBJ2-1	TRBV5-1	TGCGCCAGCAGCTTGTCTAGCGGGAAATACAATGAGCAGTTCTTC	CASSLSSGKYNEQFF